The rows below give T cell receptor beta chains drawn from one sample of a study of T cell responses to AZD1222 COVID-19 vaccine. Assay: immunoSEQ multiplex PCR; the TCRdb copy retains only in-frame clones and omits some. This table lists around 150,000 clones. Input material: peripheral blood. The receptors shown here come from an adult in good health. Each CDR3 is given with its conserved first and last residue. D genes are given only for firm matches.

V	D	J	DNA	CDR3
TRBV6-5	TRBD1	TRBJ1-2	TGTGCCAGCAGTCCCCCAGGACAGGCCAACTATGGCTACACCTTC	CASSPPGQANYGYTF
TRBV5-1	-	TRBJ2-5	TGCGCCAGCAGCTTGAGAGGGGAAGAGACCCAGTACTTC	CASSLRGEETQYF
TRBV19	TRBD1	TRBJ1-5	TGTGCCAGTCGTCCGGGACAGGGACCATGGGGCTTCCAGCATTTT	CASRPGQGPWGFQHF
TRBV11-2	TRBD2	TRBJ2-7	TGTGCCAGCAGCTTAGTTGCTAGCGGGGGCTACGAGCAGTACTTC	CASSLVASGGYEQYF
TRBV9	TRBD1	TRBJ1-1	TGTGCCAGCAGCCGTAGTGGGGGACAGGGGGCAGTTAACACTGAAGCTTTCTTT	CASSRSGGQGAVNTEAFF
TRBV9	-	TRBJ1-1	TGTGCCAGCAGCGTAGCGGAGACACGGAACACTGAAGCTTTCTTT	CASSVAETRNTEAFF
TRBV5-4	-	TRBJ1-6	TGTGCCAGCAGCTCCCGACAATATAATTCACCCCTCCACTTT	CASSSRQYNSPLHF
TRBV18	TRBD1	TRBJ1-3	TGTGCCAGCTCACCATCAGGGGGGTCTGGAAACACCATATATTTT	CASSPSGGSGNTIYF
TRBV10-1	TRBD1	TRBJ2-7	TGCGCCAGCAGTGGGACAGGGGAATCCTACGAGCAGTACTTC	CASSGTGESYEQYF
TRBV3-1/TRBV3-2	-	TRBJ1-1	TGTGCCAGCAGCCAAAGACAGCGAACGGGAACTGAAGCTTTCTTT	CASSQRQRTGTEAFF
TRBV24-1	-	TRBJ2-5	TGTGCCACCAGCCAGACACACCAAGAGACCCAGTACTTC	CATSQTHQETQYF
TRBV7-3	-	TRBJ1-1	TGTGCCAGCAGCTTAAACTGGGGGGAGGTGGCTTTCTTT	CASSLNWGEVAFF
TRBV13	TRBD2	TRBJ2-5	TGTGCCAGCAGCTTAGGCCGCCCCTCGTATAGTGAAGCGGGGGCGATAGAGACCCAGTACTTC	CASSLGRPSYSEAGAIETQYF
TRBV9	-	TRBJ1-1	TGTGCCAGCAGCCCTCCTACAGGGAGGGCCACTGAAGCTTTCTTT	CASSPPTGRATEAFF
TRBV5-5	-	TRBJ1-6	TGTGCCAGCAGCTTCCGGGACTACGGTTCACCCCTCCACTTT	CASSFRDYGSPLHF
TRBV11-2	-	TRBJ1-2	TGTGCCAGCGATACAGGTCCCTATGGCTACACCTTC	CASDTGPYGYTF
TRBV30	TRBD1	TRBJ1-6	TGTGCCTGGAGTGACGGACAGGGGGATTCACCCCTCCACTTT	CAWSDGQGDSPLHF
TRBV27	-	TRBJ1-5	TGTGCCAGCAGCAGATCACAGGGACTTGGCAATCAGCCCCAGCATTTT	CASSRSQGLGNQPQHF
TRBV19	-	TRBJ1-5	TGTGCCAGTAGTATAGCCCTGGGGCACAATCAGCCCCAGCATTTT	CASSIALGHNQPQHF
TRBV18	-	TRBJ1-2	TGTGCCAGCTCACCAATAGAGACGGGCTCCTATGGCTACACCTTC	CASSPIETGSYGYTF
TRBV19	TRBD1	TRBJ1-1	TGTGCCAGCTATCTCTCGGACAGGGCCGTCACTGAAGCTTTCTTT	CASYLSDRAVTEAFF
TRBV28	-	TRBJ1-5	TGTGCCAGCAGCGGGACCTACAATCAGCCCCAGCATTTT	CASSGTYNQPQHF
TRBV3-1/TRBV3-2	-	TRBJ1-3	TGTGCCAGCAGCCAAGACCGGGGGCGCAGAAACACCATATATTTT	CASSQDRGRRNTIYF
TRBV19	-	TRBJ2-5	TGTGCCAGTAGTAAGGGTAGGGGTTCCGAGACCCAGTACTTC	CASSKGRGSETQYF
TRBV18	-	TRBJ2-2	TGTGCCAGCTCACCCCCGCGCTCAAACACCGGGGAGCTGTTTTTT	CASSPPRSNTGELFF
TRBV7-3	-	TRBJ2-6	TGTGCCAGCAGCCTGGGCCCTCCCGGGGCCAACGTCCTGACTTTC	CASSLGPPGANVLTF
TRBV7-9	TRBD1	TRBJ2-3	TGTGCCAGCAGCTTACCGACAGGGGGCCCGGGCACAGATACGCAGTATTTT	CASSLPTGGPGTDTQYF
TRBV4-3	-	TRBJ1-2	TGCGCCAGCAGCCAGCCCGCGGGGGCGTCGTATGGCTACACCTTC	CASSQPAGASYGYTF
TRBV11-2	-	TRBJ1-1	TGTGCCAGCAGTTGGCCAGGGATTGTGAACACTGAAGCTTTCTTT	CASSWPGIVNTEAFF
TRBV3-1/TRBV3-2	TRBD1	TRBJ1-4	TGTGCCAGCAGACTCCAAGGGGGCGGTGGTGAAAAACTGTTTTTT	CASRLQGGGGEKLFF
TRBV28	TRBD1	TRBJ1-2	TGTGCCAGCGGAACCGCCACAGGGGTCTATGGCTACACCTTC	CASGTATGVYGYTF
TRBV6-5	-	TRBJ2-7	TGTGCCAGCAGGGGGCCAGGACAGAAATACGAGCAGTACTTC	CASRGPGQKYEQYF